This T cell receptor (beta chain) was captured in a study of neurological immune-mediated disorders. Study-level points and caveats: HTLV-1-associated myelopathy ranked highest for TCR clonal expansion and multiple sclerosis lowest, beneath healthy controls. Expanded clones shared no CDR3 amino acid sequences across subjects, suggesting private repertoires in all groups.

Unsorted libraries used 2 million PBMCs kept at -80 degrees C. TCRdb ran MiXCR on the 5' RACE reads and lists one entry per CDR3 protein. The table has some 66,000 distinct CDR3 sequences, roughly 4.8% seen once; the top ten hold 6.5% to 7.5%. This clonotype was counted many times. What it binds is not known. The clonotype comes from a man younger than 45 with multiple sclerosis. The material sequenced was PBMCs.

CDR3 amino acids: CASRKGGAEAFF. DNA of the CDR3: TGTGCCAGCAGGAAGGGGGGGGCTGAAGCTTTCTTT. The chain links TRBV6-1 to TRBJ1-1; D may be TRBD1 (6 bases). Germline CDR1 is MNHNS and CDR2 is SASEGT. V was trimmed by 6 bases and J by 6 bases, leaving 11 bases between them. The CDR3 is made up of 12 amino acids.